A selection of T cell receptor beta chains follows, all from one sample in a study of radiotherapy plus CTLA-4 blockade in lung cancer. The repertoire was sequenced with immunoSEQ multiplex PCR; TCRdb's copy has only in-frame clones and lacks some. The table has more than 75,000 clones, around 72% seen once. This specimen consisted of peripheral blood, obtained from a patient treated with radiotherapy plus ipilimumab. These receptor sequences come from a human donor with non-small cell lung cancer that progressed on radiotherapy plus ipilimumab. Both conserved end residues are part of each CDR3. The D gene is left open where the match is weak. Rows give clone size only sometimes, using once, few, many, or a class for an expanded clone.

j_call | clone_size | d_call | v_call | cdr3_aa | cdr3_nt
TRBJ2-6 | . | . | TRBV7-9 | CASSLWLPGANVLTF | TGTGCCAGCAGCTTATGGTTACCTGGGGCCAACGTCCTGACTTTC
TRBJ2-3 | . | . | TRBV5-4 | CASSLVGRGATDTQYF | TGTGCCAGCAGCTTGGTCGGACGGGGCGCTACAGATACGCAGTATTTT
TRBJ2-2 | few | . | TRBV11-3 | CASSPGGTGELFF | TGTGCCAGCAGCCCCGGGGGCACCGGGGAGCTGTTTTTT
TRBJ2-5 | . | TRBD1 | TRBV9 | CASSVGDSSQETQYF | TGTGCCAGCAGCGTAGGGGACAGTTCCCAAGAGACCCAGTACTTC
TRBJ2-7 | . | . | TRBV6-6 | CASSYFAENYEQYF | TGTGCCAGCAGTTACTTTGCGGAGAACTACGAGCAGTACTTC
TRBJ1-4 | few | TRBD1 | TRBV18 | CASSPPDRVGEKLFF | TGTGCCAGCTCACCACCGGACAGGGTTGGAGAAAAACTGTTTTTT
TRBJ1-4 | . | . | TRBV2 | CASRAYRATNEKLFF | TGTGCCAGCAGGGCATACAGAGCAACTAATGAAAAACTGTTTTTT
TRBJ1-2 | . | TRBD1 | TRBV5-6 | CASSPDRGLNYGYTF | TGTGCCAGCAGCCCGGACAGGGGGTTGAACTATGGCTACACCTTC
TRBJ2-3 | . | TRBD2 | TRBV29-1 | CSVRGGRAGTDTQYF | TGCAGCGTGCGTGGCGGGAGGGCCGGCACAGATACGCAGTATTTT
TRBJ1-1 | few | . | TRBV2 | CASRNEGGIEAFF | TGTGCCAGCAGGAACGAGGGCGGTATTGAAGCTTTCTTT
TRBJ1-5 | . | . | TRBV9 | CASNRGGAFNQPQHF | TGTGCCAGCAATAGGGGGGGCGCCTTCAATCAGCCCCAGCATTTT
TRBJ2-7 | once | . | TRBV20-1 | CSARDGRTYF | TGCAGTGCTAGAGACGGACGTACGTACTTC
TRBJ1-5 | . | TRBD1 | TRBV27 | CASSRQGRGNQPQHF | TGTGCCAGCAGTCGACAGGGTAGGGGCAATCAGCCCCAGCATTTT
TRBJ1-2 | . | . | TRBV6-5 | CASSESGGNYGYTF | TGTGCCAGCAGTGAATCGGGGGGGAACTATGGCTACACCTTC
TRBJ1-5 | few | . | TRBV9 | CASSVGPNINQPQHF | TGTGCCAGCAGCGTAGGACCGAATATCAATCAGCCCCAGCATTTT
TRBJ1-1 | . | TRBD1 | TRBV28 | CASSSHRGDTEAFF | TGTGCCAGCAGTTCTCACAGGGGGGACACTGAAGCTTTCTTT
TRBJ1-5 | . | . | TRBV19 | CASSIVGVADQPQHF | TGTGCCAGTAGTATAGTCGGGGTGGCGGATCAGCCCCAGCATTTT
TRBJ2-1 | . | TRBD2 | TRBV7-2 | CASSEQAGSTYNEQFF | TGTGCCAGCAGCGAACAAGCGGGGAGCACCTACAATGAGCAGTTCTTC
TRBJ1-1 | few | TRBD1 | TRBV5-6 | CASSFWDRRPEAFF | TGTGCCAGCAGCTTTTGGGACAGGCGTCCCGAAGCTTTCTTT
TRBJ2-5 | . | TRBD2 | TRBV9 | CASSVGLAGGVQETQYF | TGTGCCAGCAGCGTAGGTCTAGCGGGAGGTGTCCAAGAGACCCAGTACTTC
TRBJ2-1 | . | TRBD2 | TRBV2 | CASLSGTYNEQFF | TGTGCCAGCCTTAGCGGGACCTACAATGAGCAGTTCTTC
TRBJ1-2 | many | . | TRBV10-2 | CASSEQGPYGYTF | TGCGCCAGCAGTGAACAAGGGCCCTATGGCTACACCTTC
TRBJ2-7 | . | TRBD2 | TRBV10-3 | CAIGTSGLTGSYEQYF | TGTGCCATCGGGACTAGCGGTCTAACGGGCTCCTACGAGCAGTACTTC
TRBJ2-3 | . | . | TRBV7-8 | CASSWGHRDTQYF | TGTGCCAGCAGCTGGGGCCACCGGGATACGCAGTATTTT
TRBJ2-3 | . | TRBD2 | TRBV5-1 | CASSLGPGGPSADTQYF | TGCGCCAGCAGCTTGGGTCCGGGAGGGCCTTCGGCAGATACGCAGTATTTT
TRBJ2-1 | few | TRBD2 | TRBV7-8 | CASSLVPGGDEQFF | TGTGCCAGCAGCTTAGTTCCTGGGGGGGATGAGCAGTTCTTC
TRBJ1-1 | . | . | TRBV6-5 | CASSLQGGTEAFF | TGTGCCAGCAGTCTACAGGGAGGCACTGAAGCTTTCTTT
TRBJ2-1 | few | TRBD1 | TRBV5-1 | CASSPGTGTYNEQFF | TGCGCCAGCAGCCCCGGGACAGGGACCTACAATGAGCAGTTCTTC
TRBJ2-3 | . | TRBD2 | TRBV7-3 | CASSLRGPASGASSTDTQYF | TGTGCCAGCAGCTTAAGAGGGCCGGCTAGCGGGGCCTCGAGCACAGATACGCAGTATTTT
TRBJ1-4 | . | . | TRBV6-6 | CASSLPGRLEKLFF | TGTGCCAGCAGCTTACCGGGACGGCTTGAAAAACTGTTTTTT
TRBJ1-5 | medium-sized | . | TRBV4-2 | CASSQANQPQHF | TGTGCCAGCAGCCAAGCGAATCAGCCCCAGCATTTT
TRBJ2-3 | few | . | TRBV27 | CASSLARSLDTQYF | TGTGCCAGCAGTTTGGCCCGTAGTCTGGATACGCAGTATTTT
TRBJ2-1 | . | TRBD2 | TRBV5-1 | CASSQTSGSSYNEQFF | TGCGCCAGCAGCCAAACTAGCGGGAGTTCCTACAATGAGCAGTTCTTC
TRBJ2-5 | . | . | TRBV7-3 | CASSPTGLQETQYF | TGTGCCAGCAGCCCCACAGGGCTCCAAGAGACCCAGTACTTC
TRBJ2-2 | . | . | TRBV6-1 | CASRVPTGELFF | TGTGCCAGCAGGGTCCCCACCGGGGAGCTGTTTTTT
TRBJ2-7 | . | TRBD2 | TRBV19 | CASSVLLAGVDEQYF | TGTGCCAGTAGTGTACTACTAGCGGGAGTGGACGAGCAGTACTTC
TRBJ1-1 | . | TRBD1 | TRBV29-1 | CSALDRTNTEAFF | TGCAGCGCTCTGGACAGGACTAACACTGAAGCTTTCTTT
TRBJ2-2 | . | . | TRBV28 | CASSPRRMGELFF | TGTGCCAGCAGTCCTCGGCGTATGGGGGAGCTGTTTTTT
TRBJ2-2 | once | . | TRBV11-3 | CASSSSGELFF | TGTGCCAGCAGCTCCAGCGGGGAGCTGTTTTTT
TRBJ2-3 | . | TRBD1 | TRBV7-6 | CASSSRQGVVTQYF | TGTGCCAGCAGCTCCCGACAGGGGGTAGTCACGCAGTATTTT
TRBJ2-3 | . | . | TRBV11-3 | CASSLGRQTYTDTQYF | TGTGCCAGCAGCTTAGGTCGGCAGACCTACACAGATACGCAGTATTTT
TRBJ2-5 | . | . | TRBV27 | CASRPGTVYKDQYF | TGTGCCAGCAGGCCGGGGACCGTTTACAAAGACCAGTACTTC
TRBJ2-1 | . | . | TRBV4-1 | CASSQGTFINEQFF | TGCGCCAGCAGCCAGGGTACGTTCATAAATGAGCAGTTCTTC
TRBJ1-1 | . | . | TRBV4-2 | CASSPPNLNTEAFF | TGTGCCAGCAGCCCCCCCAATCTGAACACTGAAGCTTTCTTT
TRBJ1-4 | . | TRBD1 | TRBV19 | CASSAGTATNEKLFF | TGTGCCAGTAGCGCCGGGACAGCAACTAATGAAAAACTGTTTTTT
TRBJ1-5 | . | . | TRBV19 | CASSIDWASGQPQHF | TGTGCCAGTAGTATAGACTGGGCCTCTGGTCAGCCCCAGCATTTT
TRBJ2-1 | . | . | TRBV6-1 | CASSDSPGPNYNEQFF | TGTGCCAGCAGTGATAGCCCAGGGCCTAACTACAATGAGCAGTTCTTC
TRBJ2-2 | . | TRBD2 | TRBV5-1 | CASSSGLAGGGTGELFF | TGCGCCAGCAGCTCCGGACTAGCGGGAGGTGGCACCGGGGAGCTGTTTTTT
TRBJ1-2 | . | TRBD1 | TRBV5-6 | CASSLDRGNGYTF | TGTGCCAGCAGCCTGGACAGGGGGAACGGCTACACCTTC
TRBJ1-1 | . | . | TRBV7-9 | CASSLQNTEAFF | TGTGCCAGCAGCTTACAGAACACTGAAGCTTTCTTT
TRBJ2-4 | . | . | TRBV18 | CASSPGAALAKNIQYF | TGTGCCAGCTCACCGGGGGCGGCTCTAGCCAAAAACATTCAGTACTTC
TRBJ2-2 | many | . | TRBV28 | CASSPGQSGELFF | TGTGCCAGCAGTCCCGGACAGTCCGGGGAGCTGTTTTTT
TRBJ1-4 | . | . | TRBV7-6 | CASSPGSLGKLFF | TGTGCCAGCAGCCCCGGGAGCTTGGGAAAACTGTTTTTT
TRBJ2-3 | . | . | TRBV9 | CASSVDDYPTDTQYF | TGTGCCAGCAGCGTAGACGACTACCCCACAGATACGCAGTATTTT
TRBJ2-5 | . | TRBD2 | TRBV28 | CASSLWGSGREETQYF | TGTGCCAGCAGTTTATGGGGTAGCGGGAGGGAAGAGACCCAGTACTTC
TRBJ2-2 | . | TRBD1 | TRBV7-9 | CASSSRTGGRGELFF | TGTGCCAGCAGCTCCCGGACAGGGGGACGCGGGGAGCTGTTTTTT